A single sample gave rise to the 23 T cell receptor beta chains below, sequenced in a study of cytomegalovirus exposure and HLA in healthy donors. Primers: 60 Vbeta forward and 13 Jbeta reverse. The data were produced by immunoSEQ multiplex PCR, yet TCRdb's version contains in-frame clones alone and is incomplete. The table has about 70,000 clones, roughly 81% seen once. Sequenced input: PBMCs. These receptors were taken from a human donor in good health.

This chain joins TRBV5-1 and TRBJ2-7; 9 bases are a match to TRBD2. This CDR3 has 16 amino acids. The V segment lost 3 bases and the J segment 0 bases; nucleotides outside the gene matches: 7. CDR1 is SGHRS and CDR2 is YFSETQ in the germline V gene. The CDR3, as DNA: TGCGCCAGCAGCTCGATTACTAGCGGGTACTCCTACGAGCAGTACTTC. It codes for CASSSITSGYSYEQYF.

V is TRBV2 and J is TRBJ1-1; TRBD1 matches 7 bases. The CDR3 is made up of 14 amino acids. The germline gives CDR1 SNHLY, CDR2 FYNNEI. The V and J ends lost 5 bases and 1 base, in that order; junction bases with no gene match: 4. DNA for the CDR3: TGTGCCAGCAGTTCGACAGGGAGGAACACTGAAGCTTTCTTT. Translated: CASSSTGRNTEAFF.

This clone appeared a few times. The chain employs TRBV9 and TRBJ2-7; D remains unclear. The CDR3 extends over 14 amino acids. CDR1 and CDR2 (germline): SGDLS, YYNGEE. The ends were cut back, 4 bases at V and 0 bases at J, with 11 bases in the middle. The CDR3, as DNA: TGTGCCAGCAGCCTCCTACAGAGCTCCTACGAGCAGTACTTC. This sequence encodes CASSLLQSSYEQYF.

CDR3 coding DNA: TGTGCTAGTGGTTTGGGGGGACAGGGCGGGAACACTGAAGCTTTCTTT. Amino acid sequence: CASGLGGQGGNTEAFF. The chain links TRBV12-5 to TRBJ1-1; 9 bases are a match to TRBD1. The CDR3 covers 16 residues. V gave up 1 base and J gave up 1 base; unmatched junction bases: 4. Germline CDR1 and CDR2: LGHNT and FRNRAP.

This chain connects TRBV6-1 to TRBJ2-2; 7 bases map to TRBD1. V lost 3 bases and J lost 0; bases outside the gene matches: 7. Germline lookup yields CDR1 MNHNS and CDR2 SASEGT. This CDR3 comprises 17 residues. This CDR3 reads CASSDRWGTANTGELFF. The CDR3 nucleotides read TGTGCCAGCAGTGATCGATGGGGGACAGCGAACACCGGGGAGCTGTTTTTT.

This chain joins TRBV5-1 and TRBJ1-2; 7 nucleotides line up with TRBD1. From germline, CDR1 is SGHRS and CDR2 YFSETQ. The J segment lost 6 bases and the V segment lost 4 bases, leaving 9 bases of the junction unmatched. This CDR3 region has 14 residues. CDR3 residues: CASSPGTASDGYTF. The CDR3 DNA sequence: TGCGCCAGCAGCCCAGGGACAGCCTCGGATGGCTACACCTTC.

The chain couples TRBV5-1 to TRBJ1-1; 9 bases are a match to TRBD1. CDR1 and CDR2 from the germline V gene are SGHRS and YFSETQ. V shed 2 bases, J shed 1 base, and the junction held 3 bases outside the gene matches. CDR3 length: 15 amino acids. Written as DNA, the CDR3 is TGCGCCAGCAGCTTCCGGACAGGGGCGAACACTGAAGCTTTCTTT. Protein sequence: CASSFRTGANTEAFF.

The chain uses TRBV4-1 and TRBJ2-1, with 10 bases fitting TRBD1. The CDR3 has 15 amino acids. Germline V CDR1 and CDR2: MGHRA, YSYEKL. Trimming took 4 bases from V and 8 from J; bases not matched to a gene: 8. The DNA of the CDR3 is TGCGCCAGCAGCCCCCTTTCCGGGACAGGGGATGAGCAGTTCTTC. This translates into CASSPLSGTGDEQFF.

The V call is TRBV7-9, the J call TRBJ1-4; TRBD1 matches 7 bases. Germline V gene lookup returns CDR1 SEHNR and CDR2 FQNEAQ (reference sequence). This CDR3 is built from 15 residues. The ends lost 1 base at V and 5 bases at J; junction bases unmatched: 4. CDR3 bases: TGTGCCAGCAGCTTAGATGGGGACAGAAATGAAAAACTGTTTTTT. It encodes CASSLDGDRNEKLFF.

This clone was seen only a few times. The J gene is TRBJ1-3, the V gene TRBV6-1; D is undetermined. The CDR3 is 15 residues long. Trimming took off 6 bases at V and 4 bases at J, with 16 bases between the two ends. Germline CDR1 is MNHNS and CDR2 is SASEGT. The CDR3 loop is CASSTGRYFGNTIYF. In DNA form, the CDR3 reads TGTGCCAGCAGCACCGGGAGGTATTTCGGAAACACCATATATTTT.

The chain combines TRBV4-1 with TRBJ2-1; 9 nucleotides align to TRBD2. Looked up from germline, CDR1 is MGHRA and CDR2 is YSYEKL. The CDR3 loop spans 14 amino acids. The J segment lost 9 bases and the V segment lost 0 bases, leaving 3 bases of the junction unmatched. The CDR3 spells CASSQDISGGEQFF. CDR3 DNA: TGCGCCAGCAGCCAAGATATTAGCGGGGGTGAGCAGTTCTTC.

The CDR3, as DNA: TGCGCCAGCAGCCATAGCGGGGCCCCCTACGAGCAGTACTTC. Its translation: CASSHSGAPYEQYF. The V and J genes are TRBV5-1 and TRBJ2-7; 8 bases map to TRBD2. V was clipped by 4 bases and J by 2 bases; unmatched bases: 5. CDR1 SGHRS and CDR2 YFSETQ come from the germline V gene. CDR3 size: 14 residues.

The rearrangement joins TRBV28 to TRBJ1-1; no firm D call. V was pared by 4 bases and J by 3 bases, with 12 bases between. From germline, CDR1 is MDHEN and CDR2 SYDVKM. CDR3 size: 14 residues. CDR3 region: CASSSPGFYTEAFF. DNA of the CDR3: TGTGCCAGCAGTTCCCCCGGGTTTTACACTGAAGCTTTCTTT.

Only a few counts were recorded for this clone. The chain combines TRBV10-2 with TRBJ2-3, with D possibly being TRBD2 (5 bases). Germline V CDR1 and CDR2: WSHSY, SAAADI. Deletions cut 6 bases from V and 2 bases from J, with 12 bases between. This CDR3 has 14 amino acids. This CDR3 reads CASSEGADTDTQYF. The CDR3 coding sequence is TGCGCCAGCAGCGAAGGAGCGGACACAGATACGCAGTATTTT.

By sample fraction, this clone is medium-sized. The chain employs TRBV6-6 and TRBJ1-1; weak D call: TRBD1 (6 bases). Germline V gives CDR1 MNHNY, CDR2 SVGAGI (reference sequence). V lost 1 base and J lost 2, with 11 bases in between. CDR3 length equals 15 residues. CDR3 sequence: CASSYFWDTNTEAFF. In DNA form, the CDR3 reads TGTGCCAGCAGTTACTTTTGGGACACCAACACTGAAGCTTTCTTT.

This clone was seen only a few times. The chain joins TRBV7-3 to TRBJ2-1; 10 positions agree with TRBD2. Trimming cost V 6 bases and J 9 bases; bases outside gene matches: 14. Germline-derived CDR1 and CDR2 are SGHTA and FQGTGA. This CDR3 comprises 16 residues. The CDR3 loop is CASSSGSGRGFGEQFF. The CDR3 DNA is TGTGCCAGCAGTTCAGGGAGCGGGAGGGGCTTCGGTGAGCAGTTCTTC.

V and J are TRBV19 and TRBJ2-3; 9 bases map to TRBD2. The CDR3 spans 15 residues. V lost 3 bases to trimming and J lost 4 bases; unmatched junction nucleotides: 5. From germline, CDR1 is LNHDA and CDR2 SQIVND (reference sequence). CDR3 coding DNA: TGTGCCAGTAGTATGGGTAGCGGGGGAGCAGATACGCAGTATTTT. Amino acid sequence: CASSMGSGGADTQYF.

The rearrangement joins TRBV5-1 to TRBJ2-5, with D possibly matching TRBD1 (5 bases). V was pared by 2 bases and J by 4 bases, with 12 bases between. Looked up from germline, CDR1 is SGHRS and CDR2 is YFSETQ. This CDR3 comprises 14 residues. CDR3 bases: TGCGCCAGCAGCTTTTGGCAGGGAAGAGAGACCCAGTACTTC. It encodes CASSFWQGRETQYF. Using reference TRBV5-1 and TRBJ2-5 for the parts outside the CDR3, the full variable domain is KAGVTQTPRYLIKTRGQQVTLSCSPISGHRSVSWYQQTPGQGLQFLFEYFSETQRNKGNFPGRFSGRQFSNSRSEMNVSTLELGDSALYLCASSFWQGRETQYFGPGTRLLVL.

This chain joins TRBV5-6 and TRBJ1-2; TRBD1 matches at 9 bases. V lost 0 bases to trimming and J lost 6 bases; unmatched junction nucleotides: 3. Looked up from germline, CDR1 is SGHDT and CDR2 is YYEEEE. The CDR3 runs to 14 residues. The CDR3 protein is CASSLGDRVDGYTF. The DNA of the CDR3 is TGTGCCAGCAGCTTGGGGGACAGGGTTGATGGCTACACCTTC.

V and J are TRBV20-1 and TRBJ1-1; maybe TRBD1 (5 bases). Germline values: CDR1 DFQATT, CDR2 SNEGSKA (reference sequence). The V gene lost 7 bases and the J gene lost 8 bases, with 11 bases spanning the gap. The CDR3 runs to 10 residues. The CDR3 spells CSVTGVEAFF. The CDR3, as DNA: TGCAGTGTCACAGGCGTCGAAGCTTTCTTT.

The chain couples TRBV23-1 to TRBJ2-2, with 7 bases matching TRBD2. TRBV23-1 is an ORF, with its function uncertain. Trimming at V came to 3 bases and at J to 4 bases, leaving 11 bases not matched to a gene. This CDR3 region has 17 residues. The CDR3 nucleotides read TGCGCCAGCAGTCACTCGGGGGGAACCCCATCCACCGGGGAGCTGTTTTTT. It specifies CASSHSGGTPSTGELFF.

The rearrangement links TRBV2 to TRBJ1-1, with 9 bases fitting TRBD1. V trimming: 6 bases; J trimming: 5 bases; junction bases outside the gene matches: 7. The germline CDR1 and CDR2 sequences are SNHLY and FYNNEI. There are 14 residues in the CDR3. This CDR3 reads CASRLDRGETEAFF. The CDR3 region has the DNA TGTGCCAGCAGGTTGGACAGGGGTGAGACTGAAGCTTTCTTT.

This sequence joins TRBV10-1 and TRBJ1-2, with 7 bases fitting TRBD1. Per germline, CDR1 WNHNN and CDR2 SYGVQD (reference sequence). CDR3 length: 13 amino acids. Germline trimming cut 3 bases from V and 5 bases from J; bases unmatched to any gene: 3. This CDR3 is CASSDGTDYGYTF. CDR3 bases: TGCGCCAGCAGTGATGGGACAGATTATGGCTACACCTTC.